This TCR beta chain was found in a study of regulatory T cells in long-lasting Graves disease. Study as a whole: Graves' patients, newly diagnosed, had taken antithyroid drugs under 3 months. Whole-study findings and limits: TCR diversity was lower in persistent than newly diagnosed Graves' disease.

CDR3 regions were amplified by Arm-PCR using iRepertoire HTBI primers to build TCR beta libraries. MiXCR was run by TCRdb on the multiplex PCR reads, yielding one entry per CDR3 protein. The sample lists hundreds of thousands of distinct CDR3 sequences; about 15% were seen once. This clonotype was picked up a small number of times. Antigen unknown. This CDR3 spans 19 amino acids. The germline V gene has CDR1 SGHTA and CDR2 FQGNSA. The J segment lost 0 bases and the V segment lost 5 bases, leaving 12 bases of the junction unmatched. The time point here: newly diagnosed GD, antithyroid drugs for less than 3 months. The TCR library was made from RNA extracted from PBMCs. The collection involved drawing 8 to 9 milliliters of peripheral blood into EDTA tubes. In addition, the sample was reused for a study of T cells in Graves' hyperthyroidism and ophthalmopathy. That report notes: Researchers ran a first-round RT-PCR on the TCR CDR3 using the HTBI primer set.

The sequence was collected from a woman aged 35-65 years with Graves disease. This sample comprised peripheral blood mononuclear cells (PBMCs), obtained at new diagnosis, from a patient treated with antithyroid drugs. The rearrangement joins TRBV7-2 to TRBJ2-6, with 8 bases fitting TRBD1. The CDR3 sequence is CASSPWAGQGASGANVLTF. CDR3 coding DNA: TGTGCCAGCAGCCCATGGGCAGGGCAGGGGGCCTCTGGGGCCAACGTCCTGACTTTC.